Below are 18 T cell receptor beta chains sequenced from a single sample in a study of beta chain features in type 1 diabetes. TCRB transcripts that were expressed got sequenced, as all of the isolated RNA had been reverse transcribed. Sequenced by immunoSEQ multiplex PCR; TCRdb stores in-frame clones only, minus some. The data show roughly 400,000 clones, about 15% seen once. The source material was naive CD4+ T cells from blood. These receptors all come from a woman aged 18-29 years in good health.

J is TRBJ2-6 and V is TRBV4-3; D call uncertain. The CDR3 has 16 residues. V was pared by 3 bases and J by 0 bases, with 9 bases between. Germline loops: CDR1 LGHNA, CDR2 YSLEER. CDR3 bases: TGCGCCAGCAGCCATCAAGACATCTCTGGGGCCAACGTCCTGACTTTC. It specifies CASSHQDISGANVLTF.

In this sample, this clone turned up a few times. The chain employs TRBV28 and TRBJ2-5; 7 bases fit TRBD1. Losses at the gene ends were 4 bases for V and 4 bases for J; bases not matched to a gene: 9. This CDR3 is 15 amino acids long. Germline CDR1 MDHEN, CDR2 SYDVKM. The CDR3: CASSSPPTGVETQYF. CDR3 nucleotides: TGTGCCAGCAGTTCGCCCCCCACAGGGGTAGAGACCCAGTACTTC.

CDR3 residues: CASSFSTVNTEAFF. In DNA form, the CDR3 reads TGTGCCAGCAGCTTTTCAACAGTGAACACTGAAGCTTTCTTT. The rearrangement uses TRBV7-9 and TRBJ1-1, with no clear D. Germline lookup yields CDR1 SEHNR and CDR2 FQNEAQ (reference sequence). Trimming pared 3 bases from V and 0 bases from J, leaving 8 bases between. This CDR3 has 14 amino acids.

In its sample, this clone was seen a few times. The CDR3 sequence: CASSLGRYNEQFF. CDR3 sequence (DNA): TGTGCCAGCAGTTTAGGGCGTTACAATGAGCAGTTCTTC. The V gene is TRBV28, the J gene TRBJ2-1; D gene ambiguous. Trimming took off 2 bases at V and 4 bases at J, with 6 bases between the two ends. The CDR3 covers 13 residues. The germline V gene encodes CDR1 MDHEN and CDR2 SYDVKM.

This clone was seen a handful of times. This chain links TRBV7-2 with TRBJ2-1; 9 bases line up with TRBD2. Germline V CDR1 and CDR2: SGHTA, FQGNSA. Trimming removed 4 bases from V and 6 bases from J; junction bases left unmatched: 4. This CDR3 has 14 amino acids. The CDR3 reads CASSSGTSSNEQFF. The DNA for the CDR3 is TGTGCCAGCAGCTCCGGGACTAGCAGCAATGAGCAGTTCTTC.

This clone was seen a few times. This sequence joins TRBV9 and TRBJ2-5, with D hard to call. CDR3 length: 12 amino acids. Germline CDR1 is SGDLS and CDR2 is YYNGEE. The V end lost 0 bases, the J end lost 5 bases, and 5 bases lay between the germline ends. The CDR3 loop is CASSVATETQYF. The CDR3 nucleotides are TGTGCCAGCAGCGTAGCTACGGAGACCCAGTACTTC.

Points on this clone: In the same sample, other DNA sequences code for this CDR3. CDR3 sequence (DNA): TGTGCCAGCAGCTTTAGCGGGAGCTCCTACAATGAGCAGTTCTTC. It specifies CASSFSGSSYNEQFF. V gene TRBV7-2 combines with J gene TRBJ2-1; 9 nucleotides align to TRBD2. CDR1 is SGHTA and CDR2 is FQGNSA in the germline V gene. V lost 3 bases to trimming and J lost 0 bases; unmatched junction nucleotides: 0. The CDR3 length is 15 residues.

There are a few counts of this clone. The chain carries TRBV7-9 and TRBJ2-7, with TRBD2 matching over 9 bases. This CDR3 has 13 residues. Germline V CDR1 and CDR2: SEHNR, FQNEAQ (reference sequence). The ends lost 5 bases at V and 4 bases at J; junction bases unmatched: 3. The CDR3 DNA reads TGTGCCAGCAGCGGGACTAGCAGTTACGAGCAGTACTTC. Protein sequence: CASSGTSSYEQYF.

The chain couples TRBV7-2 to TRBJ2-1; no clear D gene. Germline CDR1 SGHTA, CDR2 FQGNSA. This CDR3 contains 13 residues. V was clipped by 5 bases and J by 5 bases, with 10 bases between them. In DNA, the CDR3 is TGTGCCAGCAGCCTTACCTCTAACAATGAGCAGTTCTTC. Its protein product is CASSLTSNNEQFF.

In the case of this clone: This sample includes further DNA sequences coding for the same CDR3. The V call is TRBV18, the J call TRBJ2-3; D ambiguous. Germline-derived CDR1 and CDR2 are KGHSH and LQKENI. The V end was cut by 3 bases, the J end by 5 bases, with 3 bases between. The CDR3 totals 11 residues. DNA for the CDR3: TGTGCCAGCTCACCCCAAGATACGCAGTATTTT. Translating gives CASSPQDTQYF.

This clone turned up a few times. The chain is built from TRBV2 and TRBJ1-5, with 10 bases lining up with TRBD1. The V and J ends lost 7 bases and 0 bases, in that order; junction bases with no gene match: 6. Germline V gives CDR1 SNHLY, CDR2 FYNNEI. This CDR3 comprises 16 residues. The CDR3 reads CASKGTGDVSNQPQHF. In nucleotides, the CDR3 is TGTGCCAGCAAAGGGACAGGGGACGTTAGCAATCAGCCCCAGCATTTT.

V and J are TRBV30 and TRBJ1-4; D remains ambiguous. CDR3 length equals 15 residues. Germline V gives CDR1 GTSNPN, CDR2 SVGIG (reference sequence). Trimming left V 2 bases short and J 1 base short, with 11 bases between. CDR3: CAWSLSKVTNEKLFF. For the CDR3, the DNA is TGTGCCTGGAGTCTGAGTAAAGTAACTAATGAAAAACTGTTTTTT.

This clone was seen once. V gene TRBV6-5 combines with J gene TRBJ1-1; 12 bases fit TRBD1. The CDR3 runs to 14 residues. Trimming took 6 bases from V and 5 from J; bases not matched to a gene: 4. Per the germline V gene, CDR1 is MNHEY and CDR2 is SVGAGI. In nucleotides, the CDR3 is TGTGCCAGCAGGCGGGACAGGGGGCTGACTGAAGCTTTCTTT. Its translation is CASRRDRGLTEAFF.

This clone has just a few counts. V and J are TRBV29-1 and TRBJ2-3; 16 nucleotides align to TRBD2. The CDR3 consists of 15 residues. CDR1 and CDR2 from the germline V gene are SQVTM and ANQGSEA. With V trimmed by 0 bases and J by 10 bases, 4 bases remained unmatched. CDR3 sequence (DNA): TGCAGCGTTGAAGATCCGGGGACTAGCGGGAGGGCGCAGTATTTT. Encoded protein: CSVEDPGTSGRAQYF.

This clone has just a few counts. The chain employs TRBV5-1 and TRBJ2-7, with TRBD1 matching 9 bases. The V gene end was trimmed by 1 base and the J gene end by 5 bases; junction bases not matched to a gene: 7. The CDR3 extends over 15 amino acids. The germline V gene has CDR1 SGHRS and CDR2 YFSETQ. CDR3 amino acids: CASSLLGDRVDEQYF. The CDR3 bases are TGCGCCAGCAGCTTGCTCGGGGACAGGGTTGACGAGCAGTACTTC.

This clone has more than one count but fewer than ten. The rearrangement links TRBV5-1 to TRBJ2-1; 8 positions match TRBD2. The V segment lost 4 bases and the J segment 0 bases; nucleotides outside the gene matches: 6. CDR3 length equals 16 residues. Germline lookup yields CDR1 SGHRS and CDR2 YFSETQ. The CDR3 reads CASSRAGASSYNEQFF. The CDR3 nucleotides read TGCGCCAGCAGCCGAGCGGGAGCGAGCTCCTACAATGAGCAGTTCTTC.

This CDR3 reads CASSRDRHATYEQYF. CDR3 coding DNA: TGTGCCAGCAGCCGGGACAGGCATGCGACCTACGAGCAGTACTTC. This chain uses TRBV7-9 with TRBJ2-7, with 8 bases aligning to TRBD1. The CDR3 is 15 amino acids. Trimming removed 5 bases from V and 2 bases from J; junction bases left unmatched: 8. Looked up from germline, CDR1 is SEHNR and CDR2 is FQNEAQ (reference sequence).

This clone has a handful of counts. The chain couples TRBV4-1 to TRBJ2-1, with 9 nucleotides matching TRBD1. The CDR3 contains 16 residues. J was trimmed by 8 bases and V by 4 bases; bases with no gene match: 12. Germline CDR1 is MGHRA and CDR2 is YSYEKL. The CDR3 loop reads CASSRQMGQGNHEQFF. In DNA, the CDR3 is TGCGCCAGCAGCCGACAGATGGGACAGGGAAATCATGAGCAGTTCTTC.